The 24 T cell receptor beta chains below come from one sample, sequenced in a study of blood T cell repertoires in COVID-19. Profiled with immunoSEQ multiplex PCR; TCRdb holds only in-frame clones, not every one. This table has under 300,000 clones, over 65% appearing once. Sequenced input: peripheral blood. The receptors come from a man aged 55-75 years who had recovered from COVID-19.

The chain carries TRBV6-5 and TRBJ2-1; 8 nucleotides match TRBD2. Losses at the gene ends were 6 bases for V and 7 bases for J; bases not matched to a gene: 8. Germline values: CDR1 MNHEY, CDR2 SVGAGI. There are 14 residues in the CDR3. In DNA form, the CDR3 reads TGTGCCAGCAGGTGGAGCGGGAGTGGGAATGAGCAGTTCTTC. This translates into CASRWSGSGNEQFF.

V is TRBV19 and J is TRBJ2-1; 8 bases agree with TRBD1. This CDR3 contains 16 residues. Germline CDR1 LNHDA, CDR2 SQIVND (reference sequence). With V trimmed by 4 bases and J by 4 bases, 9 bases remained unmatched. CDR3 in amino acids: CASSTRTGRTYNEQFF. Written as DNA, the CDR3 is TGTGCCAGTAGTACCCGGACAGGGAGAACGTACAATGAGCAGTTCTTC.

This clone was observed once. V is TRBV19 and J is TRBJ2-2; a weak D match, TRBD2 (6 bases). Germline V CDR1 and CDR2: LNHDA, SQIVND (reference sequence). This CDR3 is 15 amino acids long. V gave up 2 bases and J gave up 5 bases, with 12 bases separating them. The CDR3 sequence is CASSILAPVTGELFF. Written as DNA, the CDR3 is TGTGCCAGTAGTATACTAGCGCCGGTTACCGGGGAGCTGTTTTTT.

The chain uses TRBV28 and TRBJ1-2, with 8 bases fitting TRBD1. This CDR3 has 13 amino acids. Germline V lookup: CDR1 MDHEN, CDR2 SYDVKM. The V and J ends lost 3 bases and 5 bases, in that order; junction bases with no gene match: 2. CDR3 nucleotide sequence: TGTGCCAGCAGTTTTAACAGGGGGTATGGCTACACCTTC. Its translation is CASSFNRGYGYTF.

V gene TRBV30 combines with J gene TRBJ2-5, with 15 bases that match TRBD2. Per germline, CDR1 GTSNPN and CDR2 SVGIG (reference sequence). The CDR3 totals 15 residues. The V and J ends lost 4 bases and 7 bases, in that order; junction bases with no gene match: 7. CDR3 loop: CAWTGTSGRRGTQYF. The CDR3 coding sequence is TGTGCCTGGACCGGGACTAGCGGGAGGAGGGGGACCCAGTACTTC.

This CDR3 reads CAISEYNGRETQYF. As DNA, the CDR3 is TGTGCCATCAGTGAGTATAACGGGAGAGAGACCCAGTACTTC. V usage is TRBV10-3 and J usage is TRBJ2-5, with D possibly matching TRBD2 (6 bases). Germline values: CDR1 ENHRY, CDR2 SYGVKD. This CDR3 has 14 residues. V gave up 1 base and J gave up 4 bases, with 10 bases separating them.

This clone has just one count. This sequence joins TRBV5-1 and TRBJ2-3, with D possibly TRBD1 on 6 matching bases. Deletions cut 2 bases from V and 1 base from J, with 11 bases between. The CDR3 is 15 residues long. Germline V gives CDR1 SGHRS, CDR2 YFSETQ. Here the CDR3 DNA reads TGCGCCAGCAGCTTACAGGGTCTCCGCACAGATACGCAGTATTTT. Amino acid sequence: CASSLQGLRTDTQYF.

This sequence joins TRBV7-9 and TRBJ1-2, with D perhaps TRBD1 (5 bases). The CDR3 has 14 amino acids. Trimming took off 3 bases at V and 4 bases at J, with 12 bases between the two ends. The germline V gene has CDR1 SEHNR and CDR2 FQNEAQ (reference sequence). The CDR3 DNA sequence: TGTGCCAGCAGCTTGTCGACAGAGCCCTATGGCTACACCTTC. This sequence encodes CASSLSTEPYGYTF.

The chain employs TRBV25-1 and TRBJ1-6; 7 bases align to TRBD1. Germline V gives CDR1 MGHDK, CDR2 SYGVNS. This CDR3 has 15 amino acids. V shed 3 bases and J 10 bases; nucleotides not matched to a gene: 9. The CDR3 protein is CASSDYGQASSPLHF. In DNA, the CDR3 is TGTGCCAGCAGTGATTACGGACAGGCGAGCTCACCCCTCCACTTT.

This clone was picked up one time. This rearrangement joins TRBV5-8 to TRBJ2-1; 8 bases are shared with TRBD2. V shed 5 bases, J shed 6 bases, and the junction held 7 bases outside the gene matches. CDR1 is SGHTS and CDR2 is YDEGEE in the germline V gene. The CDR3 covers 14 residues. CDR3 amino acids: CASRRGTSGNEQFF. In DNA form, the CDR3 reads TGTGCCAGCAGGCGAGGGACTAGTGGCAATGAGCAGTTCTTC.

This chain connects TRBV11-3 to TRBJ2-1, with a tentative D call TRBD2 (7 bases). This CDR3 contains 15 residues. The germline V gene has CDR1 SGHNT and CDR2 YENEEA. V lost 1 base, J lost 2 bases, and 9 bases lay in between. The CDR3 DNA sequence: TGTGCCAGCAGCTTAGCGGGGGGCCCCTACAATGAGCAGTTCTTC. As protein: CASSLAGGPYNEQFF.

This clone was seen a handful of times. The chain joins TRBV2 to TRBJ2-2; 9 bases are shared with TRBD1. Germline V CDR1 and CDR2: SNHLY, FYNNEI. The CDR3 is 14 amino acids. Losses at the gene ends were 6 bases for V and 6 bases for J; bases not matched to a gene: 5. The CDR3 here is CASRGQGLAGELFF. The CDR3 coding sequence is TGTGCCAGCAGGGGACAGGGTTTGGCCGGGGAGCTGTTTTTT.

In this sample, this clone turned up a few times. The chain employs TRBV27 and TRBJ2-3, with 14 bases aligning to TRBD2. The V and J ends lost 4 bases and 3 bases, in that order; junction bases with no gene match: 0. CDR3 length: 15 amino acids. The germline gives CDR1 MNHEY, CDR2 SMNVEV (reference sequence). The CDR3 sequence is CASSWTSGRTDTQYF. The CDR3 DNA is TGTGCCAGCAGTTGGACTAGCGGGAGGACAGATACGCAGTATTTT.

J is TRBJ1-2 and V is TRBV18; D is perhaps TRBD1 (5 bases). The germline V gene has CDR1 KGHSH and CDR2 LQKENI. CDR3 length: 14 residues. Trimming left V 6 bases short and J 5 bases short, with 16 bases between. For the CDR3, the DNA is TGTGCCAGCTCCCCCGCTCAGACAGCTTATGGCTACACCTTC. Translation gives CASSPAQTAYGYTF.

The chain couples TRBV30 to TRBJ2-6, with 8 bases aligning to TRBD1. V shed 3 bases, J shed 1 base, and the junction held 2 bases outside the gene matches. The germline CDR1 and CDR2 sequences are GTSNPN and SVGIG (reference sequence). The CDR3 has 15 amino acids. CDR3 protein: CAWSGDRSGANVLTF. The CDR3 DNA is TGTGCCTGGAGCGGGGACAGGTCTGGGGCCAACGTCCTGACTTTC.

V is TRBV24-1 and J is TRBJ1-5; 7 bases align to TRBD1. The CDR3 consists of 15 residues. Germline V gene sequence: CDR1 KGHDR, CDR2 SFDVKD. Germline trimming cut 4 bases from V and 4 bases from J; bases unmatched to any gene: 6. The CDR3 reads CATSDPGQPNQPQHF. CDR3 coding DNA: TGTGCCACCAGTGACCCGGGACAGCCTAATCAGCCCCAGCATTTT.

The chain combines TRBV29-1 with TRBJ2-7, with 12 bases fitting TRBD1. The germline V gene encodes CDR1 SQVTM and CDR2 ANQGSEA. This CDR3 is built from 12 residues. V lost 7 bases to trimming and J lost 7 bases; unmatched junction nucleotides: 5. CDR3 in amino acids: CSGGQGAWEQYF. The CDR3 nucleotides read TGCAGCGGGGGACAGGGGGCATGGGAGCAGTACTTC.

In this sample, this clone turned up a few times. The rearrangement links TRBV5-1 to TRBJ2-7, with TRBD1 as a possible D gene (5 bases). The germline V gene has CDR1 SGHRS and CDR2 YFSETQ. CDR3 length equals 15 residues. V was shortened by 4 bases and J by 1 base, with 15 bases between the two germline ends. In DNA form, the CDR3 reads TGCGCCAGCAGCCCAGGGTCAGAGGTATCCTACGAGCAGTACTTC. Protein: CASSPGSEVSYEQYF.

The rearrangement uses TRBV19 and TRBJ1-1; a weak D match, TRBD1 (6 bases). V lost 3 bases and J 3 bases, leaving 17 bases between the germline ends. Germline V gene data show CDR1 as LNHDA and CDR2 as SQIVND (reference sequence). The CDR3 is 16 amino acids. CDR3 amino acids: CASSIGSGRGDTEAFF. The CDR3 DNA reads TGTGCCAGTAGTATCGGGTCCGGGAGGGGGGACACTGAAGCTTTCTTT.

V is TRBV25-1 and J is TRBJ2-5; 9 bases are a match to TRBD2. V gave up 6 bases and J gave up 5 bases; unmatched junction bases: 10. The CDR3 is 15 amino acids. Germline V gene lookup returns CDR1 MGHDK and CDR2 SYGVNS. CDR3 nucleotide sequence: TGTGCCAGCAGCAATGAAGCGGGGGGCAGGGAGACCCAGTACTTC. Translating it yields CASSNEAGGRETQYF.

The chain links TRBV7-3 to TRBJ2-2; 7 bases match TRBD2. Germline V gene data show CDR1 as SGHTA and CDR2 as FQGTGA. The CDR3 covers 15 residues. V lost 5 bases to trimming and J lost 5 bases; unmatched junction nucleotides: 8. In DNA form, the CDR3 reads TGTGCCAGCAGCACACCGGGACTACAAACCGGGGAGCTGTTTTTT. It codes for CASSTPGLQTGELFF.

The chain recombines TRBV6-5 with TRBJ1-2, with D possibly being TRBD1 (6 bases). CDR3 length: 13 amino acids. The germline CDR1 and CDR2 sequences are MNHEY and SVGAGI. Trimming stripped 7 bases from V and 4 bases from J, with 13 bases between. CDR3 amino acids: CASTKGEIYGYTF. CDR3 nucleotides: TGTGCCAGCACCAAGGGGGAAATCTATGGCTACACCTTC.

This clone was seen a handful of times. This sequence joins TRBV30 and TRBJ2-2; D gene ambiguous. The V and J ends lost 0 bases and 4 bases respectively, with 6 bases between them. Per the germline V gene, CDR1 is GTSNPN and CDR2 is SVGIG (reference sequence). CDR3 size: 13 residues. The CDR3 region is CAWSVLFTGELFF. CDR3 coding DNA: TGTGCCTGGAGTGTACTATTCACCGGGGAGCTGTTTTTT.

The J gene is TRBJ2-5, the V gene TRBV11-2, with 7 bases lining up with TRBD2. V lost 7 bases, J lost 7 bases, and 18 bases stayed unmatched. Looked up from germline, CDR1 is SGHAT and CDR2 is FQNNGV. The CDR3 extends over 16 amino acids. CDR3 bases: TGTGCCAGCAACGACGAACTAGCGTCTCCCCCAAGGACCCAGTACTTC. It yields the protein CASNDELASPPRTQYF.